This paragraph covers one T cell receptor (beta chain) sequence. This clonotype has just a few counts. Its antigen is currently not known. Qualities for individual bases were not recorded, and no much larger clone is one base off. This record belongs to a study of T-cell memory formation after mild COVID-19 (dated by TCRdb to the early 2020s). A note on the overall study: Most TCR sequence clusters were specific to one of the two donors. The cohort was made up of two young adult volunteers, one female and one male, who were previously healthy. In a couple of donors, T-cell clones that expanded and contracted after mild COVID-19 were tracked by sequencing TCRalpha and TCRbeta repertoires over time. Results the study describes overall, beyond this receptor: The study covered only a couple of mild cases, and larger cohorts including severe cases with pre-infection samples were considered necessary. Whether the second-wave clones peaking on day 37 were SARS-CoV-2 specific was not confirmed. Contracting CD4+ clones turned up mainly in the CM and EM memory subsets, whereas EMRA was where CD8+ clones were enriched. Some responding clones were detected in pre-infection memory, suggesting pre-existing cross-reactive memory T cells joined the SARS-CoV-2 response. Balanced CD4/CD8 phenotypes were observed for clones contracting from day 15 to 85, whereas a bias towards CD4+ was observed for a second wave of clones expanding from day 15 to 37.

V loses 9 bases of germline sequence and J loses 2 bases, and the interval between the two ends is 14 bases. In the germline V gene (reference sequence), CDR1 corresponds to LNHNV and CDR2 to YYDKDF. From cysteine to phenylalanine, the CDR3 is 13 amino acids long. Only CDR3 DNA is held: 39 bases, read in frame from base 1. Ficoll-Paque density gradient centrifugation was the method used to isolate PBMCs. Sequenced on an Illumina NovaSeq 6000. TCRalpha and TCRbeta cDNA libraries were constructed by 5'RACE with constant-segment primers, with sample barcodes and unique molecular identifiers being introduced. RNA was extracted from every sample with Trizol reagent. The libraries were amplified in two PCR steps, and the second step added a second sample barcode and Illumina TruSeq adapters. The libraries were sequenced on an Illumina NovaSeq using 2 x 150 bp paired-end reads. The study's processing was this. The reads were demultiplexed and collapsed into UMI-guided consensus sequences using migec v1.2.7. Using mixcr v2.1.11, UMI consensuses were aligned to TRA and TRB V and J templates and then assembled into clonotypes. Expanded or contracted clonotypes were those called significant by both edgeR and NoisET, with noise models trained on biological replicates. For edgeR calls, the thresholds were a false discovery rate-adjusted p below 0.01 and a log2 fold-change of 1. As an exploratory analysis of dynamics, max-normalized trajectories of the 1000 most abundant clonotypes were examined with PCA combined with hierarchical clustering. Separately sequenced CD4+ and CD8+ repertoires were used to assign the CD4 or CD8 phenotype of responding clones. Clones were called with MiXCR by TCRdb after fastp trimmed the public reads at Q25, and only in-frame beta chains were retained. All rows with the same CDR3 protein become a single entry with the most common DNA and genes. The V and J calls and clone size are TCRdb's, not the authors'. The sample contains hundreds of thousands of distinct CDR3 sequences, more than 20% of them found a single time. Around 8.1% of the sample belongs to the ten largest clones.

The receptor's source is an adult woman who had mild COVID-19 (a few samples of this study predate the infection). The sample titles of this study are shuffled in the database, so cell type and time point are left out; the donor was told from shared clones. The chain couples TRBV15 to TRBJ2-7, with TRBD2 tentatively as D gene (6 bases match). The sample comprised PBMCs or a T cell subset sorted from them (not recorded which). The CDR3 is CATSAGLAYEQYF. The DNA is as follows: TGTGCCACTTCGGCGGGGTTGGCCTACGAGCAGTACTTC.